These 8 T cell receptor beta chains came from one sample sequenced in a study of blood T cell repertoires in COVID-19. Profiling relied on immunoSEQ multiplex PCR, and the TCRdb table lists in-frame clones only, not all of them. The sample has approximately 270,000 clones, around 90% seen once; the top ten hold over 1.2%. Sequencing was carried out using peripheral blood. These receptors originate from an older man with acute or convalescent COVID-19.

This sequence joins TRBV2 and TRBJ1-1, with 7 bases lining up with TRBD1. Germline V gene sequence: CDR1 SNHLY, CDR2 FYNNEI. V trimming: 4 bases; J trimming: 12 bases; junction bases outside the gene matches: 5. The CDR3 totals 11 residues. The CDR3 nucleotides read TGTGCCAGCAGTGTACAGGGGTACCCTTTCTTT. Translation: CASSVQGYPFF.

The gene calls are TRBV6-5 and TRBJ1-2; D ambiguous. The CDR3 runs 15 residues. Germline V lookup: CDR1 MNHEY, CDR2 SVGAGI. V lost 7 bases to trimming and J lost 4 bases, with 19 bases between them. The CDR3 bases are TGTGCCAGCACCAACCTGGGCAAGGCGGGCTATGGCTACACCTTC. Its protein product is CASTNLGKAGYGYTF.

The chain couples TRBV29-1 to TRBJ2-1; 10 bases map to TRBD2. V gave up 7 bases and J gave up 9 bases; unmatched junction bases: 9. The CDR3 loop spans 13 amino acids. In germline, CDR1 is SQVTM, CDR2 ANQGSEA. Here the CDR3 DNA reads TGCAGCGCGCTAGCGGGGGTTCGTACTGAGCAGTTCTTC. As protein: CSALAGVRTEQFF.

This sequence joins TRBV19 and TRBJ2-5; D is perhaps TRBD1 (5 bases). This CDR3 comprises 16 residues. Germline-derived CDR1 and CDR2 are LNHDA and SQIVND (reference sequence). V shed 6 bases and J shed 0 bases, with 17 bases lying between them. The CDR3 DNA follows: TGTGCCAGTAGCCCCCCCGGCGCAGGGTACCAAGAGACCCAGTACTTC. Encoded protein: CASSPPGAGYQETQYF.

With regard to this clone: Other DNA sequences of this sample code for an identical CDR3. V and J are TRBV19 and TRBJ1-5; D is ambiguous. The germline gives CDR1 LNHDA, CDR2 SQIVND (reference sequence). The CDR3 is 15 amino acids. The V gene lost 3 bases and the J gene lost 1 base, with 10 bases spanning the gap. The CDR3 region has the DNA TGTGCCAGTAGTATCGGTGCCCGCAGCAATCAGCCCCAGCATTTT. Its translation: CASSIGARSNQPQHF.

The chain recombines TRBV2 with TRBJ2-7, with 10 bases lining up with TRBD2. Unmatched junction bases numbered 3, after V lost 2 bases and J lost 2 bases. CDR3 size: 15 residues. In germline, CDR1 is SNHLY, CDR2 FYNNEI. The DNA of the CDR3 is TGTGCCAGCAGTGAAAGTAGCGGGAGGCCCTACGAGCAGTACTTC. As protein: CASSESSGRPYEQYF. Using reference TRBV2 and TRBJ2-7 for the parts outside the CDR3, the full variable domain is EPEVTQTPSHQVTQMGQEVILRCVPISNHLYFYWYRQILGQKVEFLVSFYNNEISEKSEIFDDQFSVERPDGSNFTLKIRSTKLEDSAMYFCASSESSGRPYEQYFGPGTRLTVT.

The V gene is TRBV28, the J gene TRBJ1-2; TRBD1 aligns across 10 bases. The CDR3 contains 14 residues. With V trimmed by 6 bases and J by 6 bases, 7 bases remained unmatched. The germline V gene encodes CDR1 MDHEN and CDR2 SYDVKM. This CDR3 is CASRATGGWHGYTF. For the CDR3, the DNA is TGTGCCAGCAGAGCGACAGGGGGCTGGCATGGCTACACCTTC.

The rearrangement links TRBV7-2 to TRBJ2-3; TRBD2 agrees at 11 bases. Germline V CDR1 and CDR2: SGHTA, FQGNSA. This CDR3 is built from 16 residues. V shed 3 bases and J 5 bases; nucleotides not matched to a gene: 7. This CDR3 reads CASSFPVAGGIDTQYF. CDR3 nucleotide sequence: TGTGCCAGCAGCTTTCCCGTAGCGGGGGGGATAGATACGCAGTATTTT.